This record concerns one T cell receptor (beta chain) sequence. Its antigen remains unidentified. These data come from a study of PD-1 blockade in classical Hodgkin lymphoma. Study in general: Patients in the cohort were put on intravenous nivolumab, 3 mg/kg every 2 weeks.

CDR1 SGHDT and CDR2 YYEEEE come from the germline V gene. The CDR3 is made up of 15 amino acids. The ends lost 3 bases at V and 5 bases at J; junction bases unmatched: 10. There was relapse after autologous stem cell transplantation in every patient, and there was variation in brentuximab vedotin exposure. Patients reached a best response of complete response, partial response or progressive disease. Study-level results: At baseline, newly diagnosed patients reportedly showed less TCR diversity than healthy donors.

Libraries were prepared by immunoSEQ multiplex PCR; TCRdb keeps only in-frame clonotypes and omits some of them. The data show about 97,000 clones, roughly 84% seen once. The chain links TRBV5-6 to TRBJ1-2; 7 bases line up with TRBD1. The sequences come from peripheral blood mononuclear cells (PBMCs), collected at baseline. The source of this sequence is a human donor with classical Hodgkin lymphoma. The CDR3 nucleotides read TGTGCCAGCAGCTATGTAAAGACAGGGAGTTATGGCTACACCTTC. Translated, it gives CASSYVKTGSYGYTF.